The entry below gives a single T cell receptor (beta chain) sequence along with its context. Its antigen specificity is not known. Base qualities are not provided; no much larger clone lies one nucleotide away. This sample was taken from a study of blood T cell repertoires in COVID-19 (TCRdb year 2020). Concerning the study at large: Samples from collaborators originated in the United States, Italy and Spain and spanned both the acute and convalescent phases of COVID-19. A freely available public database, intended as a resource for researchers studying the immune response to SARS-CoV-2, is where the repertoires were released. Samples came from the ongoing ImmuneRACE study (first 160 participants) plus 1,254 subjects from 6 global collaborators. The material from the prospective study consisted of cDNA or gDNA derived from T cells, B-cell-depleted T cells, or PBMCs. Where HLA class I and class II types were available, the types were taken from metadata supplied by the sample provider, not from assay-based typing. Subjects who had been exposed to COVID-19, were actively infected with it, or had recovered from it provided the deeply sampled blood TCRbeta repertoires that made up the dataset. A de-identified subject ID, COVID-19 status, age in years and sex were almost always included in the sample metadata.

Its CDR3 holds 13 amino acids, cysteine through phenylalanine. CDR3 DNA only is kept here, 39 bases in frame from base 1. V and J are truncated by 1 base and 6 bases respectively, leaving an intervening sequence of 9 bases. The germline V gene encodes CDR1 MDHEN and CDR2 SYDVKM. Here is what the overall study found, with its caveats: How much clinical and demographic metadata was included differed by source and by participant, and the metadata was provided uncurated.

Collaborating institutions collected whole blood in K2EDTA tubes following their own protocols. For TCRbeta analysis, collaborators shipped samples in one of three forms: frozen whole blood, isolated PBMCs, or DNA extracted from either of those sample types. The immunoSEQ Assay, a bias-controlled multiplex PCR, was used to amplify TCRbeta CDR3 regions from genomic DNA. On the authors' methods: Within the assay, amplification of reference gene primers was used to estimate how many nucleated cells each sample contained. To quantify the absolute abundance of each unique TCRbeta CDR3 rearrangement, sequence reads were collapsed and filtered. Productive Simpson clonality was computed per sample as the square root of Simpson's diversity index over productive rearrangements. In TCRdb, the immuneACCESS table is reduced to in-frame sequences with V and J assigned. These tables do not hold every clone; where another copy was compared, an unresolved V gene accounts for under half, and the others remain unexplained. V, J and clone size reflect that table, while D and trimming were determined from the DNA. In all, the sample holds about 87,000 clones, and around 87% of those were seen once. The top ten clonotypes cover around 7% of the sample.

The V and J segments used are TRBV28 and TRBJ2-5, with TRBD1 tentatively as D gene (5 bases match). Sequences were obtained from peripheral blood. This clonotype was sampled from a human donor with acute or convalescent COVID-19. The donor label of this sample is uncertain. The DNA reads as follows: TGTGCCAGCAGTTTATCGGCAGGGCAGACCCAGTACTTC. It translates to CASSLSAGQTQYF.